The 6 T cell receptor beta chains listed next were all sequenced from one sample in a study of human T cells and chemical hapten exposure. MiXCR was run by TCRdb on the 5' RACE reads, yielding one entry per CDR3 protein. The sample has about 140,000 distinct CDR3 sequences; around 4.1% are singletons. The authors' total RNA extraction used unfractionated whole blood. These receptors all come from a female donor in good health.

This clonotype was counted only a few times. The chain recombines TRBV4-2 with TRBJ2-2; 13 bases align to TRBD2. The germline gives CDR1 LGHNA, CDR2 YNFKEQ. The CDR3 contains 18 residues. The junction had 8 bases not matched to a gene; V was cut back by 0 bases and J by 7 bases. CDR3 coding DNA: TGTGCCAGCAGCCAAGATATGACTAGCGGGGGGTTTAGCGGGGAGCTGTTTTTT. This translates into CASSQDMTSGGFSGELFF.

There are many counts of this clonotype. V usage is TRBV5-4 and J usage is TRBJ2-2; maybe TRBD1 (5 bases). V dropped 5 bases and J dropped 1 base, with 18 bases sitting between them. Germline V gene data show CDR1 as SGHNT and CDR2 as YYREEE (reference sequence). This CDR3 region has 17 residues. CDR3 region: CASSSAAGLKNTGELFF. In DNA form, the CDR3 reads TGTGCCAGCAGTTCGGCAGCAGGGCTTAAGAACACCGGGGAGCTGTTTTTT.

This clonotype was seen many times. The rearrangement links TRBV7-2 to TRBJ2-1; 11 positions match TRBD2. Germline values: CDR1 SGHTA, CDR2 FQGNSA. J lost 10 bases, V lost 5 bases, and 16 bases had no gene match. The CDR3 runs to 17 residues. DNA of the CDR3: TGTGCCAGCAGCCCCGTTGTAGCGGGGGGGCTTACCGGAGAGCAGTTCTTC. Translation: CASSPVVAGGLTGEQFF. The full variable domain, completed using reference TRBV7-2 and TRBJ2-1, is GAGVSQSPSNKVTEKGKDVELRCDPISGHTALYWYRQSLGQGLEFLIYFQGNSAPDKSGLPSDRFSAERTGGSVSTLTIQRTQQEDSAVYLCASSPVVAGGLTGEQFFGPGTRLTVL.

This clonotype occurred many times. DNA for the CDR3: TGTGCCAGCTCACCCAGACGGGACTCCTACAATGAGCAGTTCTTC. This encodes CASSPRRDSYNEQFF. The chain carries TRBV18 and TRBJ2-1, with a weak D call TRBD2 (5 bases). CDR1 is KGHSH and CDR2 is LQKENI in the germline V gene. V lost 3 bases and J 0 bases, leaving 9 bases between the germline ends. This CDR3 region has 15 residues. Together with reference TRBV18 and TRBJ2-1, the CDR3 gives the full variable domain: NAGVMQNPRHLVRRRGQEARLRCSPMKGHSHVYWYRQLPEEGLKFMVYLQKENIIDESGMPKERFSAEFPKEGPSILRIQQVVRGDSAAYFCASSPRRDSYNEQFFGPGTRLTVL.

This clonotype was counted at least ten times. The genes are TRBV2 and TRBJ2-7, with D perhaps matching TRBD2 (6 bases). Germline lookup yields CDR1 SNHLY and CDR2 FYNNEI. The CDR3 has 11 amino acids. Between the trimmed V and J ends, which lost 8 bases and 6 bases, there was a span of 11 bases. CDR3 DNA: TGTGCCAGCGGGTATAGCGGCGAGCAGTACTTC. Translated: CASGYSGEQYF.

This clonotype has a count of ten or more. This chain links TRBV6-1 with TRBJ1-6, with 7 bases fitting TRBD1. CDR1 is MNHNS and CDR2 is SASEGT in the germline V gene. J gave up 8 bases and V 2 bases, and 6 bases lay outside the gene matches. The CDR3 contains 15 residues. The CDR3 sequence is CASSELQGDYSPLHF. The CDR3 DNA reads TGTGCCAGCAGTGAACTGCAGGGGGACTATTCACCCCTCCACTTT.